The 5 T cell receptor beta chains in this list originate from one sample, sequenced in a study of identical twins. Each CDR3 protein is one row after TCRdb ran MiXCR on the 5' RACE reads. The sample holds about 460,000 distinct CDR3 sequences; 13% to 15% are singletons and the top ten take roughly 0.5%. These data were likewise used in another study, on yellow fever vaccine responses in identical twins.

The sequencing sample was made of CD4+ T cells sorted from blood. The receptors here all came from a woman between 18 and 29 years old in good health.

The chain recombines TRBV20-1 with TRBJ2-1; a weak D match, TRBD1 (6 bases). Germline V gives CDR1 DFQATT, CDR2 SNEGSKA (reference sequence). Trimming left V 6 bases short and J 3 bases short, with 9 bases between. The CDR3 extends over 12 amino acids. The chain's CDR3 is CSAKTGYNEQFF. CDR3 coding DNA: TGCAGTGCAAAGACAGGCTACAATGAGCAGTTCTTC.

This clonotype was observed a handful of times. This chain's CDR3 is CASSSNQAPGDTQYF. The CDR3 region has the DNA TGTGCCAGCAGTTCAAACCAGGCTCCCGGAGATACGCAGTATTTT. V and J are TRBV27 and TRBJ2-3; no firm D call. The length of the CDR3 is 15 residues. V lost 4 bases, J lost 5 bases, and 16 bases lay in between. Per the germline V gene, CDR1 is MNHEY and CDR2 is SMNVEV (reference sequence).

The CDR3 is CASSPGAGNEQFF. The CDR3 bases are TGTGCCAGCAGCCCCGGGGCGGGAAATGAGCAGTTCTTC. V is TRBV4-2 and J is TRBJ2-1, with D possibly matching TRBD2 (6 bases). From germline, CDR1 is LGHNA and CDR2 YNFKEQ. The CDR3 spans 13 residues. V lost 4 bases to trimming and J lost 7 bases, with 11 bases between them.

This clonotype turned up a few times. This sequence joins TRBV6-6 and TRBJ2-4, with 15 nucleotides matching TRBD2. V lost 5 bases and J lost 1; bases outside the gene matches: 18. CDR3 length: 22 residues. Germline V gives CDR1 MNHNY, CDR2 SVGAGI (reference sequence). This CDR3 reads CASSPPPGLAGGLKGAKNIQYF. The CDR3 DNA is TGTGCCAGCAGTCCCCCTCCTGGACTAGCGGGGGGGTTAAAGGGGGCCAAAAACATTCAGTACTTC.

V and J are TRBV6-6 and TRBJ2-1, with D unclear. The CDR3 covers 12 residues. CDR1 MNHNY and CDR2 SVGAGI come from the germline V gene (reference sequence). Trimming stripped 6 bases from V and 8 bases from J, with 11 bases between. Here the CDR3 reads CASSSSDDEQFF. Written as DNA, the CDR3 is TGTGCCAGCAGCTCCTCTGACGATGAGCAGTTCTTC.